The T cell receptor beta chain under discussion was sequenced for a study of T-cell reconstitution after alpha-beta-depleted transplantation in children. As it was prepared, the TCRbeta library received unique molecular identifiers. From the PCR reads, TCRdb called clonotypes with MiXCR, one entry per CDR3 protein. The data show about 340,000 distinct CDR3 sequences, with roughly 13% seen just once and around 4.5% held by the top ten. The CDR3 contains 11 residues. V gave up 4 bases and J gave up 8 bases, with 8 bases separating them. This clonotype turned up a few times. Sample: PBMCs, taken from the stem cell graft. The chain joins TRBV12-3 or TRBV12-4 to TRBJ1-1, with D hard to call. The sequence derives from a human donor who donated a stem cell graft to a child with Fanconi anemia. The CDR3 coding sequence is TGTGCCAGCAGTTCACGCAGGGAAGCTTTCTTT. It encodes CASSSRREAFF.